Listed here is a single T cell receptor (beta chain). What it binds is not known. The data originate from a study of cytomegalovirus exposure and HLA in healthy donors. The overall study: Researchers found that approximately 77% of 350 to 500 genotyped donors fell within the Caucasian-associated ancestry cluster. Study-level results: The study designated fewer than 200 TCR beta chains cytomegalovirus-associated. Being indistinguishable, some V segments were excluded, TRBV6-2 and TRBV6-3 among them.

Primers for the PCR totalled 60 Vbeta and 13 Jbeta. Profiling relied on immunoSEQ multiplex PCR, and the TCRdb table lists in-frame clones only, not all of them. The sample yields roughly 110,000 clones, around three quarters seen once. This CDR3 is 15 amino acids long. Trimming pared 2 bases from V and 3 bases from J, leaving 15 bases between. Germline CDR1 reads SGHNT; CDR2 reads YYREEE (reference sequence). This TCR was recovered from a woman aged 45-65 years in good health and CMV-seropositive. The V call is TRBV5-4, the J call TRBJ2-7; maybe TRBD2 (5 bases). Sequenced: PBMCs. The CDR3 loop reads CASSFPGSLIYEQYF. In DNA, the CDR3 is TGTGCCAGCAGCTTTCCGGGGTCGTTAATCTACGAGCAGTACTTC.